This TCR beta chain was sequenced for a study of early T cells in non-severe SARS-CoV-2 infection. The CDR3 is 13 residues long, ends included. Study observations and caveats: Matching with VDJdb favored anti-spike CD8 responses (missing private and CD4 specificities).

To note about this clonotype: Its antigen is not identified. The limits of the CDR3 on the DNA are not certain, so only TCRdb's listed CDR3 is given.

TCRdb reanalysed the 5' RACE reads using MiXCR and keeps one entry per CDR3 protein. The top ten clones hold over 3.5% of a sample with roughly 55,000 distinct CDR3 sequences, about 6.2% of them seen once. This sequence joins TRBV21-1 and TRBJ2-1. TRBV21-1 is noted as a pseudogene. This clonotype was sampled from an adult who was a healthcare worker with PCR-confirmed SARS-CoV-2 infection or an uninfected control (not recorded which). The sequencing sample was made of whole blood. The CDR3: CASFYNCYNEQFF.